Following are 7 T cell receptor beta chains from one sample sequenced in a study of beta chain features in type 1 diabetes. Expressed TCRB transcripts were sequenced, since all the RNA that had been isolated was reverse transcribed. Here immunoSEQ multiplex PCR was the method, and the copy in TCRdb shows in-frame clones only, minus some. The table has approximately 150,000 clones, 7.5% to 10% seen once. The source material was central memory CD4+ T cells from blood. These receptors all come from a woman between 18 and 29 years old in good health.

This clone was seen a handful of times. The rearrangement uses TRBV7-9 and TRBJ1-4; 7 bases align to TRBD1. The CDR3 is 14 residues long. Per the germline V gene, CDR1 is SEHNR and CDR2 is FQNEAQ (reference sequence). After removal of 5 bases from V and 8 bases from J, the junction contained 8 bases not matched to a gene. The CDR3 DNA reads TGTGCCAGCAGCAAACAGGGGAGCGGCGAAAAACTGTTTTTT. Its translation: CASSKQGSGEKLFF.

In its sample, this clone was seen many times. This rearrangement joins TRBV19 to TRBJ1-1; TRBD1 might be the D (5 bases). Trimming removed 7 bases from V and 0 bases from J, with 15 bases in between. Germline loops: CDR1 LNHDA, CDR2 SQIVND (reference sequence). The CDR3 is made up of 15 amino acids. The CDR3 coding sequence is TGTGCCAGTACAGCGGGGCGGCCAATGAACACTGAAGCTTTCTTT. It translates to CASTAGRPMNTEAFF.

This clone was picked up a small number of times. V is TRBV6-6 and J is TRBJ1-4, with TRBD1 as a possible D gene (6 bases). This CDR3 region has 14 residues. The ends were cut back, 6 bases at V and 2 bases at J, with 10 bases in the middle. The germline V gene encodes CDR1 MNHNY and CDR2 SVGAGI (reference sequence). The CDR3 DNA reads TGTGCCAGCAGCCGGACAGCGACTAATGAAAAACTGTTTTTT. Translation gives CASSRTATNEKLFF.

This clone was seen at least ten times. V gene TRBV11-3 combines with J gene TRBJ2-3, with D possibly being TRBD2 (5 bases). V was pared by 5 bases and J by 0 bases, with 12 bases between. This CDR3 is 15 amino acids long. Germline CDR1 SGHNT, CDR2 YENEEA. CDR3 in DNA: TGTGCCAGCAGCCCGGTCGGGGATAGCACAGATACGCAGTATTTT. It yields the protein CASSPVGDSTDTQYF.

Notes on this clone: At the DNA level, this CDR3 is encoded by other sequences in the same sample as well. This chain links TRBV5-4 with TRBJ1-2; tentatively, D is TRBD1 (6 bases). The germline V gene has CDR1 SGHNT and CDR2 YYREEE (reference sequence). Trimming took 3 bases from V and 4 from J, leaving 7 bases between them. The CDR3 spans 12 residues. As DNA, the CDR3 is TGTGCCAGCAGCTCGGACAGCTATGGCTACACCTTC. As protein: CASSSDSYGYTF. Combining the CDR3 with reference TRBV5-4 and TRBJ1-2 gives the whole variable domain ETGVTQSPTHLIKTRGQQVTLRCSSQSGHNTVSWYQQALGQGPQFIFQYYREEENGRGNFPPRFSGLQFPNYSSELNVNALELDDSALYLCASSSDSYGYTFGSGTRLTVV.

CDR3 sequence reads: CASSSPLAGGISYEQYF. CDR3 nucleotides: TGTGCCAGCAGCTCCCCCCTAGCGGGAGGGATATCCTACGAGCAGTACTTC. The chain has TRBV7-9 and TRBJ2-7; 12 bases align to TRBD2. Germline values: CDR1 SEHNR, CDR2 FQNEAQ (reference sequence). J gave up 1 base and V 4 bases, and 8 bases lay outside the gene matches. The CDR3 is made up of 17 amino acids.

This chain links TRBV5-1 with TRBJ2-7; 7 bases map to TRBD2. The V gene end was trimmed by 0 bases and the J gene end by 0 bases; junction bases not matched to a gene: 6. The CDR3 spans 16 residues. Germline V CDR1 and CDR2: SGHRS, YFSETQ. The CDR3 loop reads CASSLEAGLSSYEQYF. For the CDR3, the DNA is TGCGCCAGCAGCTTGGAAGCGGGGTTGTCCTCCTACGAGCAGTACTTC.